The clone carrying this T cell receptor (beta chain) was counted between two and nine times. Its antigen is unidentified. The data originate from a study of shared clonotypes between healthy human individuals. Findings of the study overall: Specimens sampled were limited to blood, with tissue repertoires likely differing. Clonotype sharing across a handful of donors was observed for around 4.5% of naive CD4 clonotypes.

Those who donated were healthy HIV-negative adults, with no recent acute infections or vaccinations reported. TCRdb's table, derived via immunoSEQ multiplex PCR, lists solely in-frame clones and lacks some. The table has about 770,000 clones, over 60% seen once; the top ten hold more than 1.5%. Germline V gene data show CDR1 as MNHEY and CDR2 as SMNVEV (reference sequence). This CDR3 comprises 14 residues. Trimming removed 5 bases from V and 9 bases from J; junction bases left unmatched: 6. The chain recombines TRBV27 with TRBJ1-6; 8 bases agree with TRBD1. This receptor was identified in a woman aged 30 to 39 in good health. Sequences were obtained from memory CD4+ T cells sorted from blood. The subset: CD45RA-negative fraction. CDR3 bases: TGTGCCAGCAGTCTCCGGGACAGGATTTCACCCCTCCACTTT. Protein sequence: CASSLRDRISPLHF.